A single sample gave rise to the 23 T cell receptor beta chains below, sequenced in a study of T cell responses to AZD1222 COVID-19 vaccine. Some clones are missing from TCRdb's copy, which holds only in-frame ones; the method was immunoSEQ multiplex PCR. The sample records approximately 81,000 clones, 83% being singletons. Material: peripheral blood, obtained 28 days after the second AZD1222 dose. Every receptor here comes from an adult who received the AZD1222 COVID-19 vaccine.

The chain joins TRBV5-6 to TRBJ1-1; D uncertain. V was shortened by 5 bases and J by 11 bases, with 16 bases between the two germline ends. The germline V gene has CDR1 SGHDT and CDR2 YYEEEE. CDR3 length: 12 residues. The CDR3 is CASSTLGVMAFF. The CDR3 DNA is TGTGCCAGCAGTACCCTCGGGGTCATGGCTTTCTTT. The full variable domain, rest sourced from reference TRBV5-6 and TRBJ1-1, is DAGVTQSPTHLIKTRGQQVTLRCSPKSGHDTVSWYQQALGQGPQFIFQYYEEEERQRGNFPDRFSGHQFPNYSSELNVNALLLGDSALYLCASSTLGVMAFFGQGTRLTVV.

The chain has TRBV27 and TRBJ1-2; 12 nucleotides match TRBD1. V trimming: 6 bases; J trimming: 8 bases; junction bases outside the gene matches: 7. This CDR3 contains 14 residues. Germline V CDR1 and CDR2: MNHEY, SMNVEV (reference sequence). The CDR3 is CASRKGQGAGGYTF. Written as DNA, the CDR3 is TGTGCCAGCAGGAAGGGACAGGGGGCTGGGGGCTACACCTTC.

The rearrangement links TRBV7-3 to TRBJ2-1, with D uncertain. V was shortened by 4 bases and J by 6 bases, with 7 bases between the two germline ends. CDR3 size: 12 residues. CDR1 and CDR2 (germline): SGHTA, FQGTGA. In DNA form, the CDR3 reads TGTGCCAGCAGCTCTGACTCCAATGAGCAGTTCTTC. Protein product: CASSSDSNEQFF. Together with reference TRBV7-3 and TRBJ2-1, the CDR3 gives the full variable domain: GAGVSQTPSNKVTEKGKYVELRCDPISGHTALYWYRQSLGQGPEFLIYFQGTGAADDSGLPNDRFFAVRPEGSVSTLKIQRTERGDSAVYLCASSSDSNEQFFGPGTRLTVL.

The V call is TRBV28, the J call TRBJ1-5; TRBD1 aligns across 9 bases. The V gene's germline CDR1 is MDHEN and CDR2 SYDVKM. The CDR3 extends over 19 amino acids. V trimming: 5 bases; J trimming: 5 bases; junction bases outside the gene matches: 19. The CDR3 region is CASSPFLTNRGRGDQPQHF. The CDR3 nucleotides are TGTGCCAGCAGTCCCTTCCTAACGAACAGGGGGCGAGGGGATCAGCCCCAGCATTTT.

The chain uses TRBV9 and TRBJ1-3; tentatively, D is TRBD1 (5 bases). The CDR3 has 17 residues. The V gene lost 0 bases and the J gene lost 0 bases, with 13 bases spanning the gap. Germline CDR1 reads SGDLS; CDR2 reads YYNGEE. The CDR3 DNA reads TGTGCCAGCAGCGTAGGGTCAGGGCAGTTCTCTGGAAACACCATATATTTT. The encoded protein is CASSVGSGQFSGNTIYF.

The chain uses TRBV4-1 and TRBJ2-7, with D maybe TRBD1 (5 bases). The CDR3 extends over 18 amino acids. CDR1 MGHRA and CDR2 YSYEKL come from the germline V gene. Trimming left V 1 base short and J 0 bases short, with 19 bases between. CDR3 in amino acids: CASSQVTAGQRSSYEQYF. The CDR3 bases are TGCGCCAGCAGCCAAGTTACCGCAGGGCAGAGGAGCTCCTACGAGCAGTACTTC.

This chain connects TRBV11-2 to TRBJ1-2, with D hard to call. Germline V gene data show CDR1 as SGHAT and CDR2 as FQNNGV. V was trimmed by 4 bases and J by 4 bases, leaving 4 bases between them. There are 11 residues in the CDR3. The CDR3 nucleotides are TGTGCCAGCAGCTCCCTCTATGGCTACACCTTC. Its translation: CASSSLYGYTF.

The chain has TRBV28 and TRBJ1-5; 9 bases align to TRBD1. Germline loops: CDR1 MDHEN, CDR2 SYDVKM. The ends lost 9 bases at V and 3 bases at J; junction bases unmatched: 9. The CDR3 is 15 residues long. The CDR3 bases are TGTGCCAGTGTACCCGGGACAGGGTTCAATCAGCCCCAGCATTTT. Translation gives CASVPGTGFNQPQHF.

This chain joins TRBV29-1 and TRBJ1-1, with unresolved D. Trimming shortened V by 7 bases and J by 2 bases, and 11 bases separated the two germline ends. The CDR3 runs to 12 residues. The germline CDR1 and CDR2 sequences are SQVTM and ANQGSEA. This CDR3 reads CSGGIGNTEAFF. As DNA, the CDR3 is TGCAGCGGTGGAATCGGCAACACTGAAGCTTTCTTT.

This clone was observed once. This chain links TRBV5-1 with TRBJ1-2; 7 bases align to TRBD1. The CDR3 is made up of 15 amino acids. Germline lookup yields CDR1 SGHRS and CDR2 YFSETQ. J was trimmed by 2 bases and V by 4 bases; bases with no gene match: 8. The CDR3 reads CASSLNRDSNYGYTF. CDR3 bases: TGCGCCAGCAGCCTTAACCGGGACAGCAACTATGGCTACACCTTC.

This chain connects TRBV14 to TRBJ2-2, with 10 bases fitting TRBD1. The CDR3 loop spans 16 amino acids. Germline V gene sequence: CDR1 SGHDN, CDR2 FVKESK. V shed 4 bases and J 4 bases; nucleotides not matched to a gene: 6. CDR3 sequence (DNA): TGTGCCAGCAGCCCAACGGGGACAGGGGTCACCGGGGAGCTGTTTTTT. This gives the protein CASSPTGTGVTGELFF.

The chain is built from TRBV28 and TRBJ1-5; 8 bases agree with TRBD1. Germline CDR1 is MDHEN and CDR2 is SYDVKM. The CDR3 runs to 19 residues. V lost 0 bases and J lost 4; bases outside the gene matches: 14. The CDR3 nucleotides read TGTGCCAGCAGTTTATGGGACGTCTTGGACAGGGATACGAATCAGCCCCAGCATTTT. Amino acids: CASSLWDVLDRDTNQPQHF.

This clone was seen a handful of times. V gene TRBV3-1 (or the pseudogene TRBV3-2) combines with J gene TRBJ2-7, with 9 bases aligning to TRBD2. The CDR3 sequence is 16 residues long. CDR1 is LGHDT and CDR2 is YNNKEL in the germline V gene (reference sequence). J lost 2 bases, V lost 0 bases, and 5 bases had no gene match. The CDR3, as DNA: TGTGCCAGCAGCCAAGAAAACCTAGCGGGAACCTACGAGCAGTACTTC. This codes for CASSQENLAGTYEQYF.

This chain joins TRBV5-8 and TRBJ1-3, with a tentative D call TRBD1 (6 bases). The germline gives CDR1 SGHTS, CDR2 YDEGEE. The V end was cut by 4 bases, the J end by 2 bases, with 10 bases between. The CDR3 contains 14 residues. DNA for the CDR3: TGTGCCAGCAGCCGCGGGGGCCCTGGAAACACCATATATTTT. Encoded protein: CASSRGGPGNTIYF.

The chain couples TRBV12-3 or TRBV12-4 to TRBJ2-7; unclear D gene. The CDR3 is 12 amino acids. V was clipped by 3 bases and J by 2 bases, with 5 bases between them. CDR3 nucleotide sequence: TGTGCCAGCAGTTTGCGGCCCTACGAGCAGTACTTC. It translates to CASSLRPYEQYF.

The chain employs TRBV7-2 and TRBJ1-5, with D possibly being TRBD1 (6 bases). The CDR3 loop spans 14 amino acids. Trimming took off 6 bases at V and 2 bases at J, with 11 bases between the two ends. Germline CDR1 SGHTA, CDR2 FQGNSA. CDR3 amino acids: CASRRGGGNQPQHF. The CDR3 region has the DNA TGTGCCAGCAGGCGGGGGGGCGGCAATCAGCCCCAGCATTTT.

This chain joins TRBV4-2 and TRBJ2-3; TRBD2 matches at 10 bases. The V gene end was trimmed by 0 bases and the J gene end by 3 bases; junction bases not matched to a gene: 9. From germline, CDR1 is LGHNA and CDR2 YNFKEQ. The CDR3 length is 18 residues. CDR3 DNA sequence: TGTGCCAGCAGCCAAGATGGGTTAGCGGGAGGAGGTACAGATACGCAGTATTTT. Protein: CASSQDGLAGGGTDTQYF.

The V call is TRBV10-3, the J call TRBJ2-2; no clear D gene. The CDR3 extends over 14 amino acids. The ends were cut back, 6 bases at V and 3 bases at J, with 11 bases in the middle. CDR1 is ENHRY and CDR2 is SYGVKD in the germline V gene. DNA for the CDR3: TGTGCCATCAGCGAAACAGTAGACACCGGGGAGCTGTTTTTT. This translates into CAISETVDTGELFF.

The chain has TRBV7-2 and TRBJ1-1; 8 bases match TRBD1. The germline V gene has CDR1 SGHTA and CDR2 FQGNSA. The CDR3 is made up of 15 amino acids. With V trimmed by 1 base and J by 5 bases, 6 bases remained unmatched. This CDR3 reads CASSLETGGWTEAFF. CDR3 DNA sequence: TGTGCCAGCAGCTTAGAAACAGGGGGATGGACTGAAGCTTTCTTT.

The chain couples TRBV7-3 to TRBJ2-1; D gene uncertain. The CDR3 sequence is 15 residues long. CDR1 and CDR2 (germline): SGHTA, FQGTGA. The ends were cut back, 5 bases at V and 8 bases at J, with 19 bases in the middle. The CDR3 reads CASSPTGPEFYEQFF. Here the CDR3 DNA reads TGTGCCAGCAGCCCGACCGGGCCAGAATTCTATGAGCAGTTCTTC.

The chain carries TRBV6-4 and TRBJ2-5; D assignment may be TRBD1 or TRBD2 (5 bases each). CDR1 and CDR2 from the germline V gene are MRHNA and SNTAGT. The CDR3 has 11 residues. Trimming took off 2 bases at V and 7 bases at J, with 5 bases between the two ends. The chain's CDR3 is CASSDGGTQYF. DNA for the CDR3: TGTGCCAGCAGTGACGGGGGGACCCAGTACTTC.

V and J are TRBV28 and TRBJ1-2; a weak D match, TRBD1 (6 bases). The V and J ends lost 3 bases and 1 base respectively, with 18 bases between them. The CDR3 length is 17 residues. The V gene's germline CDR1 is MDHEN and CDR2 SYDVKM. The DNA for the CDR3 is TGTGCCAGCAGTTTCCTCGGGGGCCGGCCCTATAACTATGGCTACACCTTC. Translated, it gives CASSFLGGRPYNYGYTF.

The V and J genes are TRBV28 and TRBJ2-7; D call uncertain. Trimming cost V 6 bases and J 1 base, with 10 bases left between them. Germline values: CDR1 MDHEN, CDR2 SYDVKM. This CDR3 spans 13 amino acids. The CDR3 DNA follows: TGTGCCAGCAGCCCGACACCTTCCTACGAGCAGTACTTC. Translated: CASSPTPSYEQYF. The full variable domain, with the rest looked up from reference TRBV28 and TRBJ2-7, is DVKVTQSSRYLVKRTGEKVFLECVQDMDHENMFWYRQDPGLGLRLIYFSYDVKMKEKGDIPEGYSVSREKKERFSLILESASTNQTSMYLCASSPTPSYEQYFGPGTRLTVT.